The rows below give T cell receptor beta chains drawn from one sample of a study of T cells in Graves' hyperthyroidism and ophthalmopathy. One entry per CDR3 protein results from TCRdb running MiXCR on the multiplex PCR reads. The sample has 500,000 to 600,000 distinct CDR3 sequences; 46% are singletons. The sample was peripheral blood or thyroid tissue (not recorded which). The receptors come from an adult woman with Graves' disease, either hyperthyroidism or ophthalmopathy (not recorded which). CDR3s include the opening cysteine and the closing phenylalanine or tryptophan. Fields, in order: J gene, clone size, V gene, D gene, CDR3 DNA, CDR3 protein. The D gene is left open where the match is weak. Expanded clones are given a class, and other clones once, few, many or no size at all.

>TRBJ2-6|NA|TRBV5-8|TRBD1
TGTGCCAGCAGCCTGCGACAGGGGGCCCTTTACTCTGGGGCCAACGTCCTGACTTTC
CASSLRQGALYSGANVLTF
>TRBJ2-7|once|TRBV7-2|TRBD2
TGTGCCAGCAGCTTAGAACTAGCGGGCACCTACGAGCAGTACTTC
CASSLELAGTYEQYF
>TRBJ1-5|NA|TRBV28|TRBD1
TGTGCCAGCAGGTTAATGACAGGGGGCGGGCAGCCCCAGCATTTT
CASRLMTGGGQPQHF
>TRBJ1-1|NA|TRBV29-1|NA
TGCAGCGCCGGGAAAGGATCGACAGCTTACACTGAAGCTTTCTTT
CSAGKGSTAYTEAFF
>TRBJ1-1|NA|TRBV20-1|TRBD1
TGCAGTGCTGCCCCGGGACAGCACATGACGGCTTTCTTT
CSAAPGQHMTAFF
>TRBJ2-2|NA|TRBV7-6|NA
TGTGCCAGCAGCTTAGGAGACTGGAACACCGGGGAGCTGTTTTTT
CASSLGDWNTGELFF
>TRBJ2-6|NA|TRBV2|NA
TGTGCCAGCAGTCAAAGGACAGCCAACGTCCTGACTTTC
CASSQRTANVLTF
>TRBJ1-3|once|TRBV2|NA
TGTGCCAGCAGAATCAGGGGAAACACCATATATTTT
CASRIRGNTIYF
>TRBJ1-4|once|TRBV10-3|NA
TGTGCCATCAGGGACCGAGCAACTAATGAAAAACTGTTTTTT
CAIRDRATNEKLFF
>TRBJ1-4|many|TRBV15|NA
TGTGCCACCAGCAGACCCCCCGGGACCGACGAAAAACTGTTTTTT
CATSRPPGTDEKLFF
>TRBJ2-5|NA|TRBV24-1|NA
TGTGCCACCAGCTCACAGGGAGGCGAGACCCAGTACTTC
CATSSQGGETQYF
>TRBJ1-2|many|TRBV10-3|NA
TGTGCCATCACCGATTTGGGGCCGGGATACGGCGGCTACACCTTC
CAITDLGPGYGGYTF
>TRBJ1-1|many|TRBV6-5|TRBD1
TGTGCCAGCACCCCCGGGGACAGTCGGAACACTGAAGCTTTCTTT
CASTPGDSRNTEAFF
>TRBJ1-5|NA|TRBV7-6|NA
TGTGCCAGCAGCCAAGATACATTGGGACACCACAATCAGCCCCAGCATTTT
CASSQDTLGHHNQPQHF
>TRBJ1-1|many|TRBV30|NA
TGTGCCTGGACGGAGGGATGGAACACTGAAGCTTTCTTT
CAWTEGWNTEAFF
>TRBJ1-1|few|TRBV5-1|TRBD1
TGCGCCAGCAGCTTGAAATTAGGGACAGTGAACACTGAAGCTTTCTTT
CASSLKLGTVNTEAFF
>TRBJ1-2|NA|TRBV7-8|NA
TGTGCCAGCAGCTTAGGACATTCGGGCTACACCTTC
CASSLGHSGYTF
>TRBJ2-5|many|TRBV20-1|NA
TGCAGTGCTATGAGGGGCCTCGAGAGCGAGACCCAGTACTTC
CSAMRGLESETQYF
>TRBJ2-5|NA|TRBV24-1|NA
TGTGCCACCGCCGCAGGGAGTTTCCAAGAGACCCAGTACTTC
CATAAGSFQETQYF
>TRBJ2-2|few|TRBV30|NA
TGTGCCTGGAGTGCCCTGGAGTCTGAGCTGTTTTTT
CAWSALESELFF
>TRBJ2-6|NA|TRBV19|NA
TGTGCCAAGCCCGTTTGCAGGTTC
CAKPVCRF
>TRBJ1-5|many|TRBV20-1|NA
TGCAGTGCTAGTAAGCCCCTTCGGAATCAGCCCCAGCATTTT
CSASKPLRNQPQHF
>TRBJ1-5|NA|TRBV10-2|NA
TGCGCCAGCAGTGTACAGGGCGCCAGCAATCAGCCCCGGCATTTT
CASSVQGASNQPRHF
>TRBJ1-5|NA|TRBV20-1|TRBD1
TGCAGTGCTACAGGGGGCGGCGGAAATCAGCCCCAGCATTTT
CSATGGGGNQPQHF
>TRBJ2-5|NA|TRBV7-2|NA
TGTGCCAGCAGCCGGGGACGGGAAATCGAGACCCAGTACTTC
CASSRGREIETQYF
>TRBJ2-2|NA|TRBV30|TRBD1
TGTGCCTGCCCCCGGGACAGGGATGTACGGGAGCTGTTTTTT
CACPRDRDVRELFF
>TRBJ2-1|NA|TRBV7-9|NA
TGTGCCAGCAGCTTATCCAGCGGACCGATCAATGAGCAGTTCTTC
CASSLSSGPINEQFF
>TRBJ1-5|many|TRBV2|NA
TGTGCCAGCAGATTCAAGTTCTTGGGGCCCCAGCATTTT
CASRFKFLGPQHF
>TRBJ2-7|many|TRBV4-1|NA
TGCGCCAGCAGCCAAGAGGGGGGACCAGTACGACAGTACTTC
CASSQEGGPVRQYF
>TRBJ1-1|NA|TRBV29-1|NA
TGCAGCGTTGAAGAACAGGGTGAGGCGGACACTGAAGCTTTCTTT
CSVEEQGEADTEAFF